This entry lists 8 T cell receptor beta chains sequenced from one sample in a study of cytomegalovirus exposure and HLA in healthy donors. The PCR made use of 60 Vbeta and 13 Jbeta primers. Method: immunoSEQ multiplex PCR; TCRdb's copy keeps in-frame clones and lacks some. The table has about 140,000 clones, 75% to 80% seen once. Sample: PBMCs. The origin of the receptors is a woman between 35 and 50 years old in good health and CMV-seropositive.

This chain uses TRBV19 with TRBJ1-1; possible D gene TRBD1, 6 bases. V dropped 4 bases and J dropped 4 bases, with 10 bases sitting between them. The length of the CDR3 is 13 residues. Germline values: CDR1 LNHDA, CDR2 SQIVND (reference sequence). CDR3 in DNA: TGTGCCAGTAGTACAGGGGCTACCACTGAAGCTTTCTTT. It yields the protein CASSTGATTEAFF.

Only one count was recorded for this clone. The chain links TRBV6-6 to TRBJ1-4; D is possibly TRBD1 (6 bases). V gave up 6 bases and J gave up 7 bases, with 18 bases separating them. Per the germline V gene, CDR1 is MNHNY and CDR2 is SVGAGI (reference sequence). CDR3 length: 15 residues. In DNA, the CDR3 is TGTGCCAGCAGGGATCACAGGGTGAGGAGTGAAAAACTGTTTTTT. It yields the protein CASRDHRVRSEKLFF.

This chain uses TRBV28 with TRBJ2-7; 9 bases line up with TRBD1. CDR1 MDHEN and CDR2 SYDVKM come from the germline V gene. Trimming took 10 bases from V and 4 from J; bases not matched to a gene: 14. CDR3 size: 15 residues. The CDR3: CATHASGTGYYEQYF. For the CDR3, the DNA is TGTGCCACCCATGCCTCAGGGACAGGGTATTACGAGCAGTACTTC.

This clone was recorded only once. Written as DNA, the CDR3 is TGTGCCAGCAGTGCGGGACAGGGGTACACTGAAGCTTTCTTT. Protein: CASSAGQGYTEAFF. The chain uses TRBV6-1 and TRBJ1-1; 10 positions match TRBD1. CDR3 size: 14 residues. V lost 4 bases to trimming and J lost 3 bases; unmatched junction nucleotides: 2. Germline loops: CDR1 MNHNS, CDR2 SASEGT.

The chain joins TRBV7-8 to TRBJ2-7; TRBD1 might be the D (5 bases). Deletions cut 1 base from V and 2 bases from J, with 9 bases between. CDR3 size: 14 residues. CDR1 SGHVS and CDR2 FQNEAQ come from the germline V gene. DNA for the CDR3: TGTGCCAGCAGCTTAGACAGGTGGACCTACGAGCAGTACTTC. The encoded protein is CASSLDRWTYEQYF.

The gene calls are TRBV5-6 and TRBJ2-5, with 7 bases matching TRBD2. CDR3 length equals 15 residues. V lost 2 bases and J lost 1; bases outside the gene matches: 5. Per the germline V gene, CDR1 is SGHDT and CDR2 is YYEEEE. CDR3 protein: CASSFGDYIQETQYF. The CDR3 DNA is TGTGCCAGCAGCTTTGGGGACTACATCCAAGAGACCCAGTACTTC.

This sequence joins TRBV12-5 and TRBJ1-3; D unresolved. The germline V gene has CDR1 LGHNT and CDR2 FRNRAP. Trimming took 0 bases from V and 1 from J, leaving 13 bases between them. The CDR3 has 17 residues. The CDR3 DNA follows: TGTGCTAGTGGTTTGGTACTACGCACATTATCTGGAAACACCATATATTTT. Translation: CASGLVLRTLSGNTIYF.

The chain has TRBV9 and TRBJ2-3; 16 bases agree with TRBD2. The CDR3 covers 18 residues. Unmatched junction bases numbered 8, after V lost 3 bases and J lost 4 bases. From germline, CDR1 is SGDLS and CDR2 YYNGEE. CDR3 region: CASSENPGTSGRADTQYF. CDR3 DNA sequence: TGTGCCAGCAGCGAAAACCCAGGGACTAGCGGGAGGGCAGATACGCAGTATTTT. Looking up the rest from reference TRBV9 and TRBJ2-3 gives the full variable domain: DSGVTQTPKHLITATGQRVTLRCSPRSGDLSVYWYQQSLDQGLQFLIQYYNGEERAKGNILERFSAQQFPDLHSELNLSSLELGDSALYFCASSENPGTSGRADTQYFGPGTRLTVL.